These 6 T cell receptor beta chains came from one sample sequenced in a study of blood T cell repertoires in COVID-19. TCRdb's table, derived via immunoSEQ multiplex PCR, lists solely in-frame clones and lacks some. Counted here are about 50,000 clones, around 81% occurring once; the ten biggest clones make up around a quarter. The sequenced sample consisted of peripheral blood. The receptors shown here come from a woman of 80 years or more with COVID-19, enrolled during active disease.

This sequence joins TRBV28 and TRBJ1-2; 7 bases match TRBD1. Germline CDR1 and CDR2: MDHEN and SYDVKM. V was clipped by 6 bases and J by 7 bases; unmatched bases: 5. The CDR3 runs 12 residues. The CDR3 DNA reads as TGTGCCAGCAGGACTTCAGGGGGTGGCTACACCTTC. Its protein is CASRTSGGGYTF.

Concerning this clone itself: One end of the junction does not line up with germline, which may come from a read error. The chain recombines TRBV7-7 with TRBJ2-1, with 11 bases aligning to TRBD2. CDR1 SSHAT and CDR2 FNYEAQ come from the germline V gene (reference sequence). This CDR3 is 15 amino acids long. The CDR3 nucleotides read TGTGCTAGCAGCCCGGGACTAGCGGAAGCCACTGAGCAGTTCTTC. Translated: CASSPGLAEATEQFF.

V usage is TRBV3-1 (or the pseudogene TRBV3-2) and J usage is TRBJ2-2; D not resolved. The V gene's germline CDR1 is LGHDT and CDR2 YNNKEL (reference sequence). Trimming removed 7 bases at V and 0 bases at J, with 6 bases between. The CDR3 runs 13 residues. The CDR3 here is CASISPNTGELFF. In DNA, the CDR3 is TGTGCCAGCATCAGTCCGAACACCGGGGAGCTGTTTTTT.

This clone turned up a few times. The chain carries TRBV3-1 (or the pseudogene TRBV3-2) and TRBJ2-7, with 9 positions matching TRBD2. Per germline, CDR1 LGHDT and CDR2 YNNKEL (reference sequence). The CDR3 consists of 15 residues. The J segment lost 0 bases and the V segment lost 4 bases, leaving 4 bases of the junction unmatched. The CDR3 loop reads CASSPSGIPSYEQYF. CDR3 bases: TGTGCCAGCAGCCCTAGCGGGATCCCCTCCTACGAGCAGTACTTC.

This clone occurred once. The V gene is TRBV7-9, the J gene TRBJ2-6; weak D call: TRBD1 (5 bases). The CDR3 runs to 18 residues. CDR1 and CDR2 (germline): SEHNR, FQNEAQ (reference sequence). Trimming took off 2 bases at V and 0 bases at J, with 14 bases between the two ends. The CDR3 loop reads CASSLTGRTFSGANVLTF. CDR3 coding DNA: TGTGCCAGCAGCTTAACCGGCAGGACATTCTCTGGGGCCAACGTCCTGACTTTC.

V and J are TRBV7-6 and TRBJ2-3; the D gene is possibly TRBD2 (6 bases). The V end lost 2 bases, the J end lost 3 bases, and 18 bases lay between the germline ends. This CDR3 has 17 amino acids. From germline, CDR1 is SGHVS and CDR2 FNYEAQ. CDR3 region: CASSLSFAAAGTDTQYF. The CDR3 coding sequence is TGTGCCAGCAGCTTAAGTTTCGCGGCCGCGGGGACAGATACGCAGTATTTT.